This entry lists 19 T cell receptor beta chains sequenced from one sample in a study of blood T cell repertoires in COVID-19. Assay used: immunoSEQ multiplex PCR; TCRdb lists only in-frame clones, some missing. The sample yields 300,000 to 400,000 clones, over 70% seen once. The sample consisted of peripheral blood. The receptors shown here come from a woman aged 45-65 years with COVID-19, enrolled during active disease.

V usage is TRBV11-2 and J usage is TRBJ2-2; D is possibly TRBD2 (6 bases). The germline V and J ends were trimmed by 9 bases and 3 bases, with 14 bases remaining between them. The CDR3 spans 14 residues. Germline V gene data show CDR1 as SGHAT and CDR2 as FQNNGV. The CDR3 sequence is CASSVGGYTGELFF. The CDR3 region has the DNA TGTGCCAGTAGTGTAGGAGGGTACACCGGGGAGCTGTTTTTT.

With respect to this clone: Additional DNA sequences in this sample encode the identical CDR3. This chain links TRBV19 with TRBJ1-3, with 8 positions matching TRBD1. CDR1 is LNHDA and CDR2 is SQIVND in the germline V gene (reference sequence). The CDR3 totals 15 residues. V gave up 3 bases and J gave up 2 bases; unmatched junction bases: 3. CDR3 region: CASSIGTGAGNTIYF. CDR3 nucleotides: TGTGCCAGTAGTATTGGGACAGGCGCTGGAAACACCATATATTTT.

The CDR3 DNA sequence: TGTGCCAGCAGCCAAGGGACAGGGTTGGGGGAGCAGTACTTC. It codes for CASSQGTGLGEQYF. The V gene is TRBV3-1 (or the pseudogene TRBV3-2), the J gene TRBJ2-7; 8 bases match TRBD1. Germline values: CDR1 LGHDT, CDR2 YNNKEL (reference sequence). V gave up 1 base and J gave up 7 bases; unmatched junction bases: 6. The CDR3 extends over 14 amino acids.

The V gene is TRBV28, the J gene TRBJ1-4; no firm D call. The CDR3 is 14 residues long. Trimming took off 2 bases at V and 8 bases at J, with 12 bases between the two ends. Germline V lookup: CDR1 MDHEN, CDR2 SYDVKM. The CDR3 sequence: CASSLTPLEEKLFF. DNA of the CDR3: TGTGCCAGCAGTTTAACGCCTCTTGAGGAAAAACTGTTTTTT.

The V and J genes are TRBV3-1 (or the pseudogene TRBV3-2) and TRBJ2-3; D unclear. V dropped 1 base and J dropped 0 bases, with 5 bases sitting between them. In germline, CDR1 is LGHDT, CDR2 YNNKEL (reference sequence). This CDR3 spans 14 amino acids. This chain's CDR3 is CASSQASSTDTQYF. For the CDR3, the DNA is TGTGCCAGCAGCCAAGCCTCTAGCACAGATACGCAGTATTTT.

This clone was observed a single time. The genes are TRBV27 and TRBJ1-6, with TRBD1 as a possible D gene (5 bases). Germline V CDR1 and CDR2: MNHEY, SMNVEV (reference sequence). The CDR3 extends over 14 amino acids. The germline V and J ends were trimmed by 3 bases and 7 bases, with 10 bases remaining between them. CDR3 region: CASSLTVYNSPLHF. CDR3 sequence (DNA): TGTGCCAGCAGTTTGACAGTTTACAATTCACCCCTCCACTTT.

The chain uses TRBV18 and TRBJ1-5, with D perhaps TRBD1 (6 bases). Germline CDR1 reads KGHSH; CDR2 reads LQKENI. The CDR3 extends over 20 amino acids. Trimming removed 1 base at V and 5 bases at J, with 27 bases between. For the CDR3, the DNA is TGTGCCAGCTCACCACTTCAGGGTGCAGGGGCACCGAGAAAACATCAGCCCCAGCATTTT. It yields the protein CASSPLQGAGAPRKHQPQHF.

The chain combines TRBV7-2 with TRBJ2-1, with D tentatively TRBD1 (5 bases). This CDR3 spans 16 amino acids. V lost 4 bases and J 6 bases, leaving 19 bases between the germline ends. CDR1 and CDR2 from the germline V gene are SGHTA and FQGNSA. The DNA of the CDR3 is TGTGCCAGCAGCTGGTCCCTGGGGCGCCCTACCAATGAGCAGTTCTTC. This sequence encodes CASSWSLGRPTNEQFF.

The chain employs TRBV5-1 and TRBJ2-5, with 7 bases matching TRBD2. The CDR3 runs to 13 residues. Germline V gene lookup returns CDR1 SGHRS and CDR2 YFSETQ. V dropped 5 bases and J dropped 5; count of bases not matched to a gene: 6. The DNA of the CDR3 is TGCGCCAGCAGTTTTACTAGCGCGGAGACCCAGTACTTC. Amino acids: CASSFTSAETQYF.

This sequence joins TRBV9 and TRBJ2-7; a weak D match, TRBD1 (6 bases). Trimming stripped 3 bases from V and 3 bases from J, with 10 bases between. The length of the CDR3 is 13 residues. Germline V CDR1 and CDR2: SGDLS, YYNGEE. The CDR3 nucleotides read TGTGCCAGCAGCGCAGGGACACACTACGAGCAGTACTTC. This sequence encodes CASSAGTHYEQYF.

V is TRBV7-9 and J is TRBJ2-2, with TRBD2 matching over 9 bases. CDR3 size: 16 residues. The trim removed 4 bases at V and 7 bases at J, leaving 10 bases unmatched. Germline values: CDR1 SEHNR, CDR2 FQNEAQ (reference sequence). In nucleotides, the CDR3 is TGTGCCAGCAGCTCCCTGCGGGGTAGCGGGAGCGGGGAGCTGTTTTTT. Translated, it gives CASSSLRGSGSGELFF.

This chain uses TRBV7-8 with TRBJ2-7; tentatively, D is TRBD2 (5 bases). Per germline, CDR1 SGHVS and CDR2 FQNEAQ. This CDR3 has 17 residues. The V gene lost 5 bases and the J gene lost 3 bases, with 23 bases spanning the gap. The CDR3 nucleotides are TGTGCCAGCAGCCCGACCGACTACCTTGGACGGTTCTACGAGCAGTACTTC. Protein sequence: CASSPTDYLGRFYEQYF.

V is TRBV21-1 and J is TRBJ2-7; the table's D gene call, TRBD1, was not cross checked with the DNA. TRBV21-1 is an annotated pseudogene. The CDR3 is 15 amino acids. The chain's CDR3 is CASSLKGTGYGEQYF. In DNA form, the CDR3 reads TGTGCCAGCAGCCTAAAGGGGACAGGGTACGGCGAGCAGTACTTC.

The chain couples TRBV29-1 to TRBJ1-2; 8 nucleotides line up with TRBD1. Germline lookup yields CDR1 SQVTM and CDR2 ANQGSEA. Losses at the gene ends were 5 bases for V and 2 bases for J; bases not matched to a gene: 4. The CDR3 contains 13 residues. The CDR3 region has the DNA TGCAGCGTTACAGGGGGTGAGAACTATGGCTACACCTTC. Protein sequence: CSVTGGENYGYTF.

Only a few counts were recorded for this clone. The chain has TRBV12-3 or TRBV12-4 and TRBJ2-7, with D possibly TRBD2 on 5 matching bases. The V gene lost 6 bases and the J gene lost 6 bases, with 15 bases spanning the gap. CDR3 length equals 13 residues. Here the CDR3 DNA reads TGTGCCAGCAGCCTAGCCAGCCTCGGCGAGCAGTACTTC. This translates into CASSLASLGEQYF.

The CDR3 nucleotides read TGTGCCAGCAGTTTACAGGCGTCGACCTATGGCTACACCTTC. Translated: CASSLQASTYGYTF. The chain is built from TRBV25-1 and TRBJ1-2; TRBD1 might be the D (5 bases). Germline-derived CDR1 and CDR2 are MGHDK and SYGVNS. The CDR3 extends over 14 amino acids. V shed 5 bases and J shed 4 bases, with 14 bases lying between them.

J is TRBJ2-2 and V is TRBV24-1; 7 bases agree with TRBD1. The CDR3 is made up of 16 amino acids. CDR1 KGHDR and CDR2 SFDVKD come from the germline V gene. V was pared by 4 bases and J by 3 bases, with 7 bases of the junction left unmatched. The chain's CDR3 is CATSDRTGADTGELFF. Written as DNA, the CDR3 is TGTGCCACCAGTGACCGTACAGGGGCGGACACCGGGGAGCTGTTTTTT.

J is TRBJ2-7 and V is TRBV30; TRBD2 aligns across 8 bases. J gave up 4 bases and V 4 bases, and 9 bases lay outside the gene matches. Germline CDR1 GTSNPN, CDR2 SVGIG (reference sequence). The CDR3 has 14 amino acids. The CDR3 DNA follows: TGTGCCTGGACCAATCCGCGGGGGGTGTACGAGCAGTACTTC. Translated, it gives CAWTNPRGVYEQYF.

The genes are TRBV7-9 and TRBJ2-5; 7 bases line up with TRBD2. Losses at the gene ends were 1 base for V and 5 bases for J; bases not matched to a gene: 16. The CDR3 contains 18 residues. Germline CDR1 is SEHNR and CDR2 is FQNEAQ (reference sequence). The CDR3 protein is CASSLDVLMGGSGETQYF. For the CDR3, the DNA is TGTGCCAGCAGCTTAGATGTACTGATGGGGGGGTCCGGTGAGACCCAGTACTTC.